This TCR beta chain derives from a study of cytomegalovirus exposure and HLA in healthy donors. CDR3 length: 17 amino acids. Germline values: CDR1 MDHEN, CDR2 SYDVKM. Trimming cost V 4 bases and J 7 bases; bases outside gene matches: 16. Comments on this clone: Its specificity is unknown.

PCR employed 60 Vbeta and 13 Jbeta primers. The method was immunoSEQ multiplex PCR; TCRdb's version includes in-frame clones alone and lacks a portion of them. Of 80,000 to 95,000 clones listed, 55% to 85% were seen once; the top ten hold about 16%. The study's findings and limits: Later on, an analysis found that several of the most significant clusters appeared to be linked to common viral pathogens, which included parvovirus B19. In a later analysis, HLA-associated beta chains showed higher expansion and lower generation probabilities than comparable chains. With further analysis later on, most CMV-associated TCR beta chains appeared HLA-restricted.

The sequencing input was PBMCs. The chain has TRBV28 and TRBJ1-2, with 9 bases identical to TRBD1. The TCR was taken from a woman aged 18-29 years in good health and CMV-seropositive. DNA for the CDR3: TGTGCCAGCAGTTCGCCGGGACAGGGAAGTTTGCCTAGTGGCTACACCTTC. Protein product: CASSSPGQGSLPSGYTF.